The clone carrying this T cell receptor beta chain was seen a handful of times. Full-length variable regions came from constant-region reverse primers plus semi-nested Nested Universal Primer A PCR. A single record per CDR3 protein comes from TCRdb applying MiXCR to the 5' RACE reads. This sample has about 55,000 distinct CDR3 sequences, with more than 15% found just once. Purified naive CD4+ T cells were depleted of CD25+ Tregs. V was pared by 4 bases and J by 1 base, with 10 bases between. This CDR3 is built from 14 residues. Germline V gives CDR1 SGHRS, CDR2 YFSETQ. V gene TRBV5-1 combines with J gene TRBJ2-3; D may be TRBD2 (5 bases). This sequence originates from a female donor with breast cancer. Sequencing used naive CD4+ T cells sorted from blood. Regarding subset: naive CD4+ T cells, CD4+CD45RA+CD25-. CDR3 DNA sequence: TGCGCCAGCAGCCCTGGGAGCGGCACAGATACGCAGTATTTT. This sequence encodes CASSPGSGTDTQYF. Based on the CDR3 plus reference TRBV5-1 and TRBJ2-3, the full variable domain is KAGVTQTPRYLIKTRGQQVTLSCSPISGHRSVSWYQQTPGQGLQFLFEYFSETQRNKGNFPGRFSGRQFSNSRSEMNVSTLELGDSALYLCASSPGSGTDTQYFGPGTRLTVL.